This TCR beta chain came from a study of T-cell memory formation after mild COVID-19. This CDR3 comprises 15 residues. Looked up from germline, CDR1 is SGHTA and CDR2 is FQGNSA. Trimming stripped 6 bases from V and 4 bases from J, with 18 bases between. Broader study findings: From day 15 to 85, contracting clones were balanced between CD4 and CD8, whereas later expanders leaned toward CD4+. Among clones peaking at day 37 in the second wave, SARS-CoV-2 specificity remained unconfirmed.

Points on this clonotype: No antigen is known for it.

From 5'RACE with constant-segment primers came TCR alpha and TCR beta cDNA libraries that carried sample barcodes and UMIs. A single record per CDR3 protein comes from TCRdb applying MiXCR to the 5' RACE reads. Counted here are a few hundred thousand distinct CDR3 sequences, 16% occurring once; the ten biggest clones make up about 23%. The V and J genes are TRBV7-2 and TRBJ2-5, with D perhaps matching TRBD1 or TRBD2 (6 bases each). The clonotype comes from a man younger than 35 who had mild COVID-19 (a few samples of this study predate the infection). Cell type and time point are not known. The source material was PBMCs or a T cell subset sorted from them (not recorded which). CDR3 DNA: TGTGCCAGCAGGGGGGGCCTGGGGCGTAGAGAGACCCAGTACTTC. It translates to CASRGGLGRRETQYF.